This passage covers 17 T cell receptor beta chains from one sample sequenced in a study of TIL therapy for anti-PD-1-resistant metastatic lung cancer. As to time point: pre-treatment sample, taken before nivolumab and TIL therapy. This was the immunoSEQ v3 assay. Method: immunoSEQ multiplex PCR; TCRdb's copy keeps in-frame clones and lacks some. The repertoire holds some 60,000 clones, with around 79% as singletons. The sample consisted of blood, taken at baseline. These receptors came from a person between 25 and 79 years old with non-small cell lung cancer.

The gene calls are TRBV4-1 and TRBJ2-5, with unresolved D. Per the germline V gene, CDR1 is MGHRA and CDR2 is YSYEKL. Trimming left V 0 bases short and J 3 bases short, with 5 bases between. The CDR3 length is 13 residues. CDR3 nucleotides: TGCGCCAGCAGCCAAGAACAAAAAGAGACCCAGTACTTC. Its protein product is CASSQEQKETQYF.

The V call is TRBV7-9, the J call TRBJ1-4; D gene ambiguous. Looked up from germline, CDR1 is SEHNR and CDR2 is FQNEAQ (reference sequence). The CDR3 is 13 residues long. V was cut by 1 base and J by 8 bases, with 8 bases left in between. CDR3 region: CASSLVALEKLFF. The DNA for the CDR3 is TGTGCCAGCAGCTTAGTTGCGCTCGAAAAACTGTTTTTT.

V and J are TRBV30 and TRBJ2-7; D may be TRBD2 (6 bases). The CDR3 contains 13 residues. Trimming pared 3 bases from V and 5 bases from J, leaving 14 bases between. CDR1 and CDR2 (germline): GTSNPN, SVGIG (reference sequence). In DNA, the CDR3 is TGTGCCTGGAGAAGTCAGGGAGGCCACGAGCAGTACTTC. Protein product: CAWRSQGGHEQYF.

The chain carries TRBV11-2 and TRBJ2-7; a possible D gene is TRBD1 (6 bases). The germline V and J ends were trimmed by 2 bases and 3 bases, with 11 bases remaining between them. Germline lookup yields CDR1 SGHAT and CDR2 FQNNGV. The CDR3 spans 14 residues. CDR3 sequence: CASSLSTGNYEQYF. CDR3 sequence (DNA): TGTGCCAGCAGCTTATCGACAGGAAACTACGAGCAGTACTTC.

The chain carries TRBV5-4 and TRBJ2-7, with 11 bases fitting TRBD2. V shed 2 bases, J shed 3 bases, and the junction held 7 bases outside the gene matches. Germline V gives CDR1 SGHNT, CDR2 YYREEE (reference sequence). This CDR3 has 16 amino acids. The CDR3 DNA follows: TGTGCCAGCAGCTTCTCCACTAGCGGGAGACACTACGAGCAGTACTTC. This sequence encodes CASSFSTSGRHYEQYF.

The J gene is TRBJ2-7, the V gene TRBV11-2, with D perhaps TRBD1 or TRBD2 (5 bases each). Trimming shortened V by 2 bases and J by 3 bases, and 14 bases separated the two germline ends. The CDR3 consists of 15 residues. From germline, CDR1 is SGHAT and CDR2 FQNNGV. This CDR3 is CASSLMGDPFYEQYF. The CDR3 region has the DNA TGTGCCAGCAGCTTAATGGGGGACCCTTTCTACGAGCAGTACTTC. The full variable domain, rest sourced from reference TRBV11-2 and TRBJ2-7, is EAGVAQSPRYKIIEKRQSVAFWCNPISGHATLYWYQQILGQGPKLLIQFQNNGVVDDSQLPKDRFSAERLKGVDSTLKIQPAKLEDSAVYLCASSLMGDPFYEQYFGPGTRLTVT.

The gene calls are TRBV27 and TRBJ1-5, with D hard to call. The CDR3 totals 15 residues. Trimming pared 2 bases from V and 4 bases from J, leaving 12 bases between. Germline lookup yields CDR1 MNHEY and CDR2 SMNVEV (reference sequence). The DNA of the CDR3 is TGTGCCAGCAGTTTAAGGGCCAGCACGAATCAGCCCCAGCATTTT. Its protein product is CASSLRASTNQPQHF.

The J gene is TRBJ2-3, the V gene TRBV13; TRBD2 agrees at 10 bases. This CDR3 has 20 amino acids. CDR1 is PRHDT, CDR2 FYEKMQ, per germline (reference sequence). Losses at the gene ends were 3 bases for V and 5 bases for J; bases not matched to a gene: 20. The CDR3 reads CASSFNWLAGASSFQDTQYF. The CDR3 region has the DNA TGTGCCAGCAGCTTTAATTGGCTAGCGGGAGCGTCATCGTTCCAAGATACGCAGTATTTT.

The sample holds a few counts of this clone. The CDR3 spells CASSVGYRGRGETQYF. The CDR3 coding sequence is TGTGCCAGCAGCGTAGGGTACAGGGGTCGAGGAGAGACCCAGTACTTC. The chain combines TRBV9 with TRBJ2-5; 7 bases align to TRBD1. The trim removed 0 bases at V and 4 bases at J, leaving 9 bases unmatched. Per the germline V gene, CDR1 is SGDLS and CDR2 is YYNGEE. The CDR3 totals 16 residues.

This chain joins TRBV9 and TRBJ2-5, with a weak D call TRBD2 (5 bases). V was cut by 4 bases and J by 5 bases, with 18 bases left in between. Germline CDR1 reads SGDLS; CDR2 reads YYNGEE. This CDR3 has 15 residues. CDR3 bases: TGTGCCAGCAGCCCTTTCGGCTCGGAGCGGGAGACCCAGTACTTC. This gives the protein CASSPFGSERETQYF.

This clone came up a few times. J is TRBJ2-2 and V is TRBV2; 7 bases match TRBD1. The CDR3 is 14 amino acids. With 8 bases clipped from V and 6 bases from J, the junction kept 9 bases outside the gene matches. Germline CDR1 is SNHLY and CDR2 is FYNNEI. The CDR3 reads CASGTGTVSGELFF. Written as DNA, the CDR3 is TGTGCCAGCGGGACCGGGACAGTGTCCGGGGAGCTGTTTTTT. Together with reference TRBV2 and TRBJ2-2, the CDR3 gives the full variable domain: EPEVTQTPSHQVTQMGQEVILRCVPISNHLYFYWYRQILGQKVEFLVSFYNNEISEKSEIFDDQFSVERPDGSNFTLKIRSTKLEDSAMYFCASGTGTVSGELFFGEGSRLTVL.

This chain connects TRBV5-6 to TRBJ1-2, with TRBD1 as a possible D gene (6 bases). Trimming removed 4 bases at V and 8 bases at J, with 15 bases between. Germline V gene sequence: CDR1 SGHDT, CDR2 YYEEEE. The CDR3 extends over 13 amino acids. The CDR3 DNA sequence: TGTGCCAGCAGCCTCTCTGCGGGGGGCGGCTACACCTTC. Its translation is CASSLSAGGGYTF.

There are a few counts of this clone. The V and J genes are TRBV10-3 and TRBJ2-7; tentatively, D is TRBD2 (6 bases). Germline CDR1 and CDR2: ENHRY and SYGVKD. CDR3 length: 13 residues. V lost 7 bases and J 7 bases, leaving 17 bases between the germline ends. The CDR3 DNA sequence: TGTGCCATCAAACAACAACTCGCGGGGGAGCAGTACTTC. Translation: CAIKQQLAGEQYF.

This sequence joins TRBV11-1 and TRBJ2-1; tentatively, D is TRBD1 (6 bases). The length of the CDR3 is 16 residues. Deletions cut 4 bases from V and 5 bases from J, with 18 bases between. The germline V gene has CDR1 SGHAT and CDR2 FQDESV (reference sequence). The CDR3 loop is CASSSLSGVRNNEQFF. The CDR3 nucleotides read TGTGCCAGCAGCTCATTATCAGGGGTAAGGAACAATGAGCAGTTCTTC. Looking up the rest from reference TRBV11-1 and TRBJ2-1 gives the full variable domain: EAEVAQSPRYKITEKSQAVAFWCDPISGHATLYWYRQILGQGPELLVQFQDESVVDDSQLPKDRFSAERLKGVDSTLKIQPAELGDSAMYLCASSSLSGVRNNEQFFGPGTRLTVL.

This clone appeared a single time. This chain connects TRBV9 to TRBJ2-1, with 12 bases matching TRBD2. Germline loops: CDR1 SGDLS, CDR2 YYNGEE. The CDR3 has 19 amino acids. V dropped 4 bases and J dropped 1; count of bases not matched to a gene: 12. The CDR3 DNA reads as TGTGCCAGCAGCCCATCCCCCGGGCTAGCGGGGGGGTCCTACAATGAGCAGTTCTTC. Translated, it gives CASSPSPGLAGGSYNEQFF.

The chain links TRBV7-2 to TRBJ1-2; D possibly corresponds to TRBD1 (5 bases). Germline CDR1 and CDR2: SGHTA and FQGNSA. V lost 8 bases and J 4 bases, leaving 14 bases between the germline ends. This CDR3 has 13 amino acids. CDR3 DNA sequence: TGTGCCAGCGGAGGGGTCGATCGCTATGGCTACACCTTC. Residues: CASGGVDRYGYTF.

The chain recombines TRBV7-9 with TRBJ2-5; D is unclear. The CDR3 runs to 13 residues. CDR1 is SEHNR, CDR2 FQNEAQ, per germline (reference sequence). V was pared by 1 base and J by 5 bases, with 8 bases between. Here the CDR3 reads CASSLVVSETQYF. As DNA, the CDR3 is TGTGCCAGCAGCTTAGTGGTCTCCGAGACCCAGTACTTC.